This TCR beta chain was sequenced for a study of blood T cell repertoires in COVID-19. Sequencing was performed with immunoSEQ multiplex PCR; in TCRdb, only in-frame clones are kept and a portion is missing. The table includes some 320,000 clones, over 75% detected once. V lost 5 bases, J lost 4 bases, and 14 bases stayed unmatched. Germline CDR1 is LNHDA and CDR2 is SQIVND (reference sequence). The length of the CDR3 is 18 residues. The sample was PBMCs or T cells enriched from blood (not recorded which). The J gene is TRBJ2-7, the V gene TRBV19; 13 nucleotides agree with TRBD2. This receptor was taken from a woman in her twenties or thirties who had recovered from COVID-19. Here the CDR3 reads CASSPGLAGATGMYEQYF. The CDR3 DNA reads TGTGCCAGTAGTCCCGGACTAGCGGGGGCCACGGGGATGTACGAGCAGTACTTC.